This T cell receptor beta chain was sequenced during a study of shared clonotypes between healthy human individuals. In the study overall: For every donor, three CD4 naive, three CD4 memory, two CD8 naive and one CD8 memory plates were used.

Using immunoSEQ multiplex PCR, the repertoire was profiled, and TCRdb retains in-frame clones only, with some absent. This table holds approximately 2.3 million clones, approximately 93% found once. Donors were Caucasian adults residing in Nashville, Tennessee, USA. This CDR3 spans 15 amino acids. The V gene lost 5 bases and the J gene lost 2 bases, with 13 bases spanning the gap. From germline, CDR1 is SGHNT and CDR2 YENEEA. This receptor was identified in a man between 18 and 35 years old in good health. Some clones in this sample may be carry-over from other donors' samples. The V and J genes are TRBV11-3 and TRBJ2-1; a weak D match, TRBD1 (6 bases). Material: naive CD4+ T cells from PBMCs. Subset specified: CD45RA+ positively selected. CDR3 loop: CASSQGYSAYNEQFF. The CDR3 coding sequence is TGTGCCAGCAGCCAGGGGTACTCCGCCTACAATGAGCAGTTCTTC.